One sample yielded the 2 T cell receptor beta chains listed below, sequenced in a study of blood T cells in healthy people across ages (dated by TCRdb to between 2015 and 2017). Library preparation was by 5' RACE. A second PCR of about 6 to 11 cycles was run with a J-beta primer mix and a sample-barcoded 5' primer. TCRdb reran the public reads through fastp at Q25 and MiXCR, keeping productive beta chains. Duplicate CDR3 protein sequences are folded into a single record with the most common DNA and genes. Counted in this sample were around 1,900,000 distinct CDR3 sequences; roughly two fifths of them appeared once. Under 25% of the sample goes to the ten largest clones. The specimen sequenced was blood. The origin of the receptors is a human donor in good health.

Remarks on this clonotype: The junction departs from the called germline gene at one end, perhaps through a read error. The chain has TRBV12-3 or TRBV12-4 and TRBJ2-7; no clear D. The CDR3 covers 15 residues. This chain's CDR3 is CACSYGFRRSYEQYF. DNA for the CDR3: TGTGCCTGCAGTTATGGCTTTAGGCGGTCCTACGAGCAGTACTTC.

This clonotype came up many times. The rearrangement joins TRBV7-9 to TRBJ2-7; 12 nucleotides match TRBD2. The J segment lost 6 bases and the V segment lost 11 bases, leaving 5 bases of the junction unmatched. CDR1 SEHNR and CDR2 FQNEAQ come from the germline V gene (reference sequence). The CDR3 is made up of 12 amino acids. CDR3 loop: CAGGLAGREQYF. CDR3 bases: TGTGCCGGTGGACTAGCGGGGCGCGAGCAGTACTTC.